The entry below gives a single TCR beta chain sequence along with its context. The antigen is unknown. This sample was included in a study of cytomegalovirus exposure and HLA in healthy donors. PCR primers comprised 60 Vbeta and 13 Jbeta primers. Assay used: immunoSEQ multiplex PCR; TCRdb lists only in-frame clones, some missing. The sample yields around 35,000 clones, more than 80% seen once. The CDR3 sequence is 15 residues long. Germline V gene sequence: CDR1 LNHDA, CDR2 SQIVND (reference sequence). V was clipped by 7 bases and J by 1 base, with 14 bases between them. Whole-study findings and limits: Within a later analysis, the majority of CMV-associated TCR beta chains appeared HLA-restricted. The listing of approximately 160 TCR beta chains classed them as cytomegalovirus-associated.

This chain uses TRBV19 with TRBJ1-5, with D possibly matching TRBD1 (6 bases). The TCR originated in a woman in her forties in good health and CMV-seronegative. Sequencing was carried out using PBMCs. CDR3 nucleotides: TGTGCCAGTACCACCGGGACACCAAGCAATCAGCCCCAGCATTTT. It codes for CASTTGTPSNQPQHF.